This T cell receptor beta chain was sequenced for a study of blood T cells in healthy people across ages. This clonotype has just a few counts. Its antigen is not identified. Unmatched junction bases numbered 9, after V lost 6 bases and J lost 13 bases. The CDR3 sequence is 14 residues long. A second PCR of 7 to 11 cycles used a sample-barcoded 5' primer and a J-beta primer mix. TCRdb redid the calling of the 5' RACE reads with MiXCR, one entry per CDR3 protein. Of some 1.6 million distinct CDR3 sequences in the sample, roughly 32% are singletons; the top ten hold about 11%. The donors, healthy Caucasians from Russia, were aged roughly 6 to 90. Samples each had at least 5.5 micrograms of total RNA extracted. Findings and limits, study-wide: Samples with more naive T cells showed higher observed beta diversity.

The sequence was collected from a woman under 40 in good health. The gene calls are TRBV12-3 or TRBV12-4 and TRBJ2-1, with 13 positions matching TRBD2. Sequencing was carried out using blood. The CDR3 spells CASSPGTSGTYQFF. The CDR3 DNA reads TGTGCCAGCAGCCCAGGGACTAGCGGGACCTACCAGTTCTTC.